What follows describes a single T cell receptor beta chain. This specimen comes from a study of identical twins. MiXCR, applied by TCRdb to the 5' RACE reads, yields one record per CDR3 protein. Among a few hundred thousand distinct CDR3 sequences listed, roughly an eighth were seen once. The data were also submitted as part of a second study, on yellow fever vaccine responses in identical twins.

The sequence derives from a woman younger than 35 in good health. Sequencing used CD8+ T cells sorted from blood.

This chain's CDR3 is CASTLGAGETDTQYF. CDR3 nucleotides: TGTGCCAGCACCCTAGGAGCGGGAGAAACAGATACGCAGTATTTT. The V call is TRBV2, the J call TRBJ2-3, with 8 positions matching TRBD2. CDR3 length: 15 residues. Germline assignment: CDR1 SNHLY and CDR2 FYNNEI. V dropped 7 bases and J dropped 3; count of bases not matched to a gene: 9.